This note documents a single T cell receptor beta chain sequence. A read error may account for a junction end that differs from germline. This sample stems from a study of blood T cell repertoires in COVID-19. On the study more broadly: Sample material is recorded as cDNA or gDNA derived from T cells, B-cell-depleted T cells, or PBMCs.

The protocol was immunoSEQ multiplex PCR, while the TCRdb copy is restricted to in-frame clones and leaves out a portion. The data hold a few hundred thousand clones, with around 84% observed a single time. This clonotype originated in a young man with acute COVID-19. What was sequenced was PBMCs or T cells enriched from blood (not recorded which).

The CDR3 DNA sequence: TGTGCCAGCAGCCTCAGTCGGGCTAGCATCACGTCCTACAATGAGCAGTTCTTC. Its protein product is CASSLSRASITSYNEQFF. The chain is built from TRBV5-1 and TRBJ2-1; D might be TRBD2 (5 bases). Germline V lookup: CDR1 SGHRS, CDR2 YFSETQ. The CDR3 sequence is 18 residues long.